What follows is one T cell receptor beta chain and its context. Its antigen remains undetermined. No base quality values were provided; no much bigger clone lies one nucleotide off. The data originate from a study of blood T cell repertoires in COVID-19 (TCRdb year 2020). With regard to the full study: The collaborator samples originated in the United States, Italy and Spain and spanned the acute and convalescent phases of COVID-19. The material from the prospective study consisted of cDNA or gDNA derived from T cells, B-cell-depleted T cells, or PBMCs. Deeply sampled blood TCRbeta repertoires from subjects exposed to, actively infected with, or recovered from COVID-19 were included in the dataset. The repertoires were released in a freely available public database intended as a resource for research on the immune response to SARS-CoV-2. Samples came from the ongoing ImmuneRACE study (first 160 participants) plus 1,254 subjects from 6 global collaborators. A de-identified subject ID, COVID-19 status, age in years and sex were almost always included in the sample metadata. Where available, HLA class I and class II types were obtained from metadata supplied by the sample provider rather than from assay-based typing. Results and caveats for the whole study, not just this receptor: The amount of clinical and demographic metadata varied by source and participant and was provided uncurated.

Inclusive of the bounding cysteine and phenylalanine, the CDR3 is 12 residues long. The retained sequence is limited to the CDR3, 36 bases, with the frame set at the first base. The germline V end is reduced by 0 bases and the J end by 13 bases; junction bases left unmatched: 4. Taken from the germline V gene, the CDR1 and CDR2 loops are MNHNS and SASEGT. TCRbeta CDR3 regions were amplified from genomic DNA by means of the immunoSEQ Assay, a bias-controlled multiplex PCR. The authors' analysis ran thus. Nucleated cell counts per sample were estimated from amplification of reference gene primers within the assay. To quantify the absolute abundance of each unique TCRbeta CDR3 rearrangement, sequence reads were collapsed and filtered. For each sample, productive Simpson clonality was calculated as the square root of Simpson's diversity index across productive rearrangements. The clones in this table, taken by TCRdb from immuneACCESS, are in-frame only. Not every clone is retained; where verified, under half of the shortfall comes from an unresolved V gene, and the cause of the rest is unknown. The V and J calls and clone size come from that table; D and trimming were worked out from the DNA. The sample has roughly 180,000 clones on record, more than 65% of them singletons. The top ten constitute 15% to 20% of the sample.

Participants in the prospective study were enrolled through a virtual design, were aged roughly 18 to 100 years, and lived in roughly 26 United States geographic areas. In the prospective study, participants were assigned to cohorts based on the clinical history participants reported in a screening survey and a study questionnaire. ImmuneRACE Cohort 3 recovered participants were defined by two consecutive negative NP/OP PCR tests, healthcare professional clearance, or symptom resolution. Each participant in the prospective study had whole blood, serum and a nasopharyngeal or oropharyngeal swab collected by mobile phlebotomists. Participants in the prospective study had the option to provide additional blood draws and questionnaires over an approximately 2-month period. Prospective study blood samples were shipped either frozen or at room temperature before DNA extraction.

The sequence was collected from a man between 60 and 75 years old who had recovered from COVID-19. Sequencing was done on a sample of PBMCs or T cells enriched from blood (not recorded which). Rearrangement joined TRBV6-1 to TRBJ2-7, with TRBD1 identical over 9 junction bases. The CDR3 reads as follows: CASSEADRGRYF. The DNA reads as follows: TGTGCCAGCAGTGAAGCGGACAGGGGCCGTTACTTC.